This TCR beta chain appears in the sequencing data of a study of blood T cells in healthy people across ages (dated by TCRdb to about 2015). About the investigation overall: Template switching captured roughly one uniquely barcoded TCR beta cDNA molecule per two T cells in model experiments. To track age-related changes in TCR beta repertoire diversity, the study relied on deep sequencing normalized with unique cDNA molecular identifiers. Donors were grouped into four age groups: young (average roughly 16 years), middle-aged (under 40), aged (about 60) and long-lived (approximately 81). To avoid experimental bias, donors of different ages were distributed randomly across sequencing lanes. Using the same blood draw, the study looked at two additional independent replicas of 1 million unique cDNA reads for two donors, one aged 18 to 29 and the other aged 80 or older. The paper's findings and limits, for the study overall: Donor CMV infection status was unknown, potentially confounding age-related changes in expanded clonotypes. Bulk unsorted PBMC profiling prevented conclusive comparison of naive and antigen-experienced compartments. Observed TCR beta diversity correlated strongly with the percentage of naive T cells measured by flow cytometry. As age increased, observed TCR beta diversity per million T cells dropped in a roughly linear way, and a significant reduction was already evident by age around 41. Compared with the aged group, more naive CD4+ T cells, fewer expanded clones and increased TCR diversity were shown by the long-lived group, suggesting age selection. Estimates of total diversity based on one million sequenced T cells were considered lower bounds and underestimates.

This clonotype was counted only a few times. Its antigen remains unidentified. It has no much larger one-base neighbor in the sample; base qualities were not kept. The roughly 39 donors, aged about 6 to 95 years, were systemically healthy Caucasian individuals from Russia. Approximately 9.3 milliliters of peripheral blood were drawn from each donor into EDTA-treated Vacutainer tubes. PBMCs were isolated by Ficoll-Paque density-gradient centrifugation, with at least 6 million obtained per sample. Total RNA, at least 6 micrograms per sample, was extracted from PBMCs with Trizol reagent. For every donor, flow cytometry on a PBMC aliquot measured the percentage of naive CD45RAhigh/CD27high T cells. CDR1 SGHNT and CDR2 YENEEA were looked up in the germline V gene. The junction carries 8 bases between V and J, which are trimmed by 0 bases and 6 bases respectively. The CDR3 runs 14 amino acids, cysteine and phenylalanine included. Of the read, only the CDR3 DNA is kept; its 42 bases are in frame from base 1.

The library was produced with 5' RACE. Sequencing took place on an Illumina HiSeq 2500. A second PCR of about 7 to 12 cycles was run with a J-beta primer mix and a sample-barcoded 5' primer. A template-switch 5' adaptor carrying 12 random nucleotides introduced a unique molecular identifier onto each TCR beta cDNA molecule. At least 3 million CDR3-containing paired-end reads were obtained from each sample. The Mint cDNA synthesis kit, primed by a TRBC-specific oligonucleotide, was used to synthesize first-strand cDNA from all RNA. After uracil-DNA glycosylase treatment, a first 18-cycle PCR used universal primers M1SS and BC2_uni_R on all cDNA. In the authors' own workflow: For normalization, 1 million high-quality reads, each with a distinct molecular identifier, were randomly selected from each sample. Reads sharing molecular identifiers were discarded rather than binned into consensus sequences. MiTCR, set to a Q25 quality threshold and the strictest error-elimination algorithm, was used for CDR3 identification, clonotype clustering and error correction. Lower-bound total TCR beta diversity was estimated with a nonparametric unseen species model using Euler transformation. The public reads were reprocessed in TCRdb via fastp at Q25 and MiXCR, keeping in-frame beta chains. Records with the same CDR3 protein are collapsed into one entry carrying the most frequent genes and DNA. These V and J calls are TCRdb output, not the study's own analysis. Present in this sample are 850,000 to 1,000,000 distinct CDR3 sequences, around 48% of which were seen just once. The ten largest clones add up to around 15% of the sample.

Sequencing was carried out using blood. The sequence derives from a man aged 25-45 years in good health. The chain is made from TRBV11-3 and TRBJ2-2; a weak D assignment points to TRBD2 (5 bases agree). CDR3 loop: CASSLDRGAGELFF. DNA sequence: TGTGCCAGCAGCTTAGATCGGGGAGCCGGGGAGCTGTTTTTT.